This note documents a single T cell receptor beta chain sequence. Unmatched junction bases numbered 13, after V lost 4 bases and J lost 10 bases. The germline CDR1 and CDR2 sequences are SGHAT and FQNNGV. The CDR3 is made up of 16 amino acids. The record originates from a study of blood T cell repertoires in COVID-19. The assay was immunoSEQ multiplex PCR, and TCRdb's table has in-frame clones only and misses some. The repertoire holds about 180,000 clones, with roughly 86% as singletons. The sequence was obtained from a man in his forties with active or convalescent COVID-19. This chain joins TRBV11-2 and TRBJ2-1; TRBD1 matches 10 bases. The sample consisted of peripheral blood. The CDR3 region is CASSSVRDRGKGEQFF. CDR3 coding DNA: TGTGCCAGCAGCTCGGTCCGGGACAGGGGTAAGGGGGAGCAGTTCTTC. Full variable domain (remainder filled in from reference TRBV11-2 and TRBJ2-1): EAGVAQSPRYKIIEKRQSVAFWCNPISGHATLYWYQQILGQGPKLLIQFQNNGVVDDSQLPKDRFSAERLKGVDSTLKIQPAKLEDSAVYLCASSSVRDRGKGEQFFGPGTRLTVL.